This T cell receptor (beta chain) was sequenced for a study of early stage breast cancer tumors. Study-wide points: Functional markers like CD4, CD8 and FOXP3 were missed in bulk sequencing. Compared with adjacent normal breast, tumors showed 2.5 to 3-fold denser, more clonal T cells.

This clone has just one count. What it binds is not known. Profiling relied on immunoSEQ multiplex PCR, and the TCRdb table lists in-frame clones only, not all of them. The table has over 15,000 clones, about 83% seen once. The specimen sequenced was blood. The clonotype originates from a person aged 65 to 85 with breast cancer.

DNA of the CDR3: TGTGCCAGCTCACTCGGGACAGGGGGAGATGAAAAACTGTTTTTT. Translated, it gives CASSLGTGGDEKLFF. The chain joins TRBV18 to TRBJ1-4, with 11 bases that match TRBD1. Per germline, CDR1 KGHSH and CDR2 LQKENI. J gave up 6 bases and V 4 bases, and 4 bases lay outside the gene matches. The CDR3 has 15 amino acids. The whole variable domain, filled in from reference TRBV18 and TRBJ1-4, reads NAGVMQNPRHLVRRRGQEARLRCSPMKGHSHVYWYRQLPEEGLKFMVYLQKENIIDESGMPKERFSAEFPKEGPSILRIQQVVRGDSAAYFCASSLGTGGDEKLFFGSGTQLSVL.